This TCR beta chain was found in a study of blood T cell repertoires in COVID-19. The data were produced by immunoSEQ multiplex PCR, yet TCRdb's version contains in-frame clones alone and is incomplete. The repertoire has over 200,000 clones, 84% of them found once; the top ten carry about 2%. Participants were aged 18 to 89 years from about two dozen US areas. Participants' reported clinical history set cohort assignment. Cohort 3 donors counted as recovered after two negative PCRs, clearance, or resolved symptoms. Germline CDR1 LNHDA, CDR2 SQIVND (reference sequence). The CDR3 covers 14 residues. Between the trimmed V and J ends, which lost 2 bases and 4 bases, there was a span of 9 bases.

This chain uses TRBV19 with TRBJ1-5; D uncertain. Sequencing input: PBMCs or T cells enriched from blood (not recorded which). This sequence originates from a man between 60 and 75 years old who had recovered from COVID-19. The CDR3 DNA is TGTGCCAGTAGTATAACTTTCGGGAATCAGCCCCAGCATTTT. This codes for CASSITFGNQPQHF.